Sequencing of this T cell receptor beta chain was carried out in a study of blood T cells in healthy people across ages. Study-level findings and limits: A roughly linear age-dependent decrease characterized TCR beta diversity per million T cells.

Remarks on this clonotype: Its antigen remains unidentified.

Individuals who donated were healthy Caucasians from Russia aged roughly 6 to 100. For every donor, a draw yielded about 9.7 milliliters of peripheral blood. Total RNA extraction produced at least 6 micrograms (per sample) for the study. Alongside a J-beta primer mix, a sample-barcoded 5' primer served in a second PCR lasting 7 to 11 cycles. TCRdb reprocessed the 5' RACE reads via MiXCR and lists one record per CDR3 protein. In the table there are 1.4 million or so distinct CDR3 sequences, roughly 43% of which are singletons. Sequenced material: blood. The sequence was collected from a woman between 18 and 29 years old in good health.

CDR3 amino acids: CASSQDPSGANEKLFF. The DNA for the CDR3 is TGCGCCAGCAGCCAAGATCCCTCAGGGGCGAATGAAAAACTGTTTTTT. This chain connects TRBV4-1 to TRBJ1-4; weak D call: TRBD1 (6 bases). This CDR3 has 16 amino acids. V was shortened by 0 bases and J by 5 bases, with 13 bases between the two germline ends. Germline V gene data show CDR1 as MGHRA and CDR2 as YSYEKL.